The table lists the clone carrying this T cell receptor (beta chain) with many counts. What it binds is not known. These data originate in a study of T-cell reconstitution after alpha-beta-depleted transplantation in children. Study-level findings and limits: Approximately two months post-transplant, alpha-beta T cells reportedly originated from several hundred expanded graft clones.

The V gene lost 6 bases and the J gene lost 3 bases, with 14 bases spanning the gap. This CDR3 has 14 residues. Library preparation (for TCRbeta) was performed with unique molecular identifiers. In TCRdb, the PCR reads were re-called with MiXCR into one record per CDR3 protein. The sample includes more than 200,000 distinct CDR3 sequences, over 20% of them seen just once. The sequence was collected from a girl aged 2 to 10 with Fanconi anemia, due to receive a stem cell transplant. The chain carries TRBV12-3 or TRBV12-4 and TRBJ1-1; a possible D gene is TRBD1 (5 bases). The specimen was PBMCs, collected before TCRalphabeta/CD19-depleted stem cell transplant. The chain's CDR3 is CASRTTGSHTEAFF. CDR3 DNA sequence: TGTGCCAGCAGAACTACAGGATCCCACACTGAAGCTTTCTTT.